The TCR beta chain under discussion was sequenced for a study of blood T cell repertoires in COVID-19. Study background: Sites in the United States, Italy and Spain provided acute and convalescent COVID-19 samples. PBMCs, B-cell-depleted T cells, or T cells were the source of the cDNA or gDNA that made up the material.

Which cohort a participant joined came from the clinical history participants gave. Germline V gene data show CDR1 as LGHNT and CDR2 as FRNRAP. The CDR3 consists of 12 residues. V was clipped by 7 bases and J by 14 bases; unmatched bases: 8. Libraries were prepared by immunoSEQ multiplex PCR; TCRdb keeps only in-frame clonotypes and omits some of them. Of 200,000 or so clones listed, about 88% are singletons. This receptor was obtained from a woman aged 40 to 49 with acute COVID-19. The V gene is TRBV12-5, the J gene TRBJ1-6; 7 bases agree with TRBD1. The sequencing input was PBMCs or T cells enriched from blood (not recorded which). CDR3 nucleotides: TGTGCTAGTGCTACGGACAGGCTCACCCTCCACTTT. Translated, it gives CASATDRLTLHF.